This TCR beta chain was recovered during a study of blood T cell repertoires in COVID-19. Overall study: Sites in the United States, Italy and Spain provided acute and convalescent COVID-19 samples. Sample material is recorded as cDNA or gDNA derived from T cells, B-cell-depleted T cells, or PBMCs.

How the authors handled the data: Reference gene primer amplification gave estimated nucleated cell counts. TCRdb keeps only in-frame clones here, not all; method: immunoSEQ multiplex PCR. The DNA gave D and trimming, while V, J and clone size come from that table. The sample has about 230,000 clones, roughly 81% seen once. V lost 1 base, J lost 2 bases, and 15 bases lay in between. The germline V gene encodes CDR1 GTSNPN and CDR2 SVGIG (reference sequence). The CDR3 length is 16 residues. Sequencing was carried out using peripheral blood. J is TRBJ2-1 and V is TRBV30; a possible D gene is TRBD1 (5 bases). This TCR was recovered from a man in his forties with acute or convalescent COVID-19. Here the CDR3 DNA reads TGTGCCTGGAGTGACAAGGGTATAGGGGCCTACAATGAGCAGTTCTTC. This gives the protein CAWSDKGIGAYNEQFF.